These 2 T cell receptor beta chains were sequenced from one sample in a study of immune cell composition in non-small cell lung cancer. Clones were sequenced by immunoSEQ multiplex PCR, and TCRdb holds only the in-frame ones, with some missing. The sample has fewer than 2,000 clones, approximately 80% seen once. Sequenced input: lung tumor tissue. The source is a human donor with non-small cell lung cancer.

The chain links TRBV19 to TRBJ2-1; 8 nucleotides agree with TRBD2. The CDR3 contains 13 residues. The V gene's germline CDR1 is LNHDA and CDR2 SQIVND (reference sequence). V lost 2 bases to trimming and J lost 9 bases; unmatched junction nucleotides: 3. Here the CDR3 reads CASSITSGGEQFF. The CDR3 nucleotides read TGTGCCAGTAGTATAACTAGCGGCGGTGAGCAGTTCTTC.

The V gene is TRBV5-6, the J gene TRBJ2-5; tentatively, D is TRBD1 (6 bases). Trimming left V 3 bases short and J 4 bases short, with 16 bases between. Germline V gene lookup returns CDR1 SGHDT and CDR2 YYEEEE. The CDR3 totals 15 residues. CDR3 nucleotide sequence: TGTGCCAGCAGCTCGGAGGTTGGGGGCACAGAGACCCAGTACTTC. Encoded protein: CASSSEVGGTETQYF.